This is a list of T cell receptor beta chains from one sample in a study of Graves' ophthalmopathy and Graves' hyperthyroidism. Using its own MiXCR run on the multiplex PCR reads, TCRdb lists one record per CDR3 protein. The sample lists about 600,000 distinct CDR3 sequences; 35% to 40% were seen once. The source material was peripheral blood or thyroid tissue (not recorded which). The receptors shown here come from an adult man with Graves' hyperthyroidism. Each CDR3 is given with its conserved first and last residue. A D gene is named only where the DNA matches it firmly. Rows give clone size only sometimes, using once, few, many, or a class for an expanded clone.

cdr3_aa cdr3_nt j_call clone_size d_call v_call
CASSWTQSEQYF TGTGCCAGCAGTTGGACTCAGAGCGAGCAGTACTTC TRBJ2-7 many . TRBV12-3/TRBV12-4
CASSERRDRDVNTEAFF TGTGCCAGCAGCGAGAGACGTGACAGGGACGTTAACACTGAAGCTTTCTTT TRBJ1-1 . TRBD1 TRBV9
CSAREATGAGGQPQHF TGCAGTGCTAGAGAGGCGACAGGGGCGGGGGGCCAGCCCCAGCATTTT TRBJ1-5 many TRBD1 TRBV20-1
CASSHGTGLQETQYF TGCGCCAGCAGCCATGGGACAGGCCTACAAGAGACCCAGTACTTC TRBJ2-5 many TRBD1 TRBV5-1
CASSDSGGAYEQYF TGTGCCAGCAGTGATTCAGGGGGCGCATACGAGCAGTACTTC TRBJ2-7 many TRBD1 TRBV2
CASSSGTGEGSPLHF TGTGCCAGCAGCTCCGGGACAGGGGAGGGTTCACCCCTCCACTTT TRBJ1-6 . TRBD1 TRBV5-6
CASYQGSGQPQHF TGTGCCAGCTATCAGGGATCCGGTCAGCCCCAGCATTTT TRBJ1-5 few . TRBV6-5
CARTRRQGGHQPQHF TGTGCCAGAACCCGGCGACAGGGGGGTCATCAGCCCCAGCATTTT TRBJ1-5 . TRBD1 TRBV5-4
CASGRPNTEAFF TGCGCCAGCGGGAGGCCCAACACTGAAGCTTTCTTT TRBJ1-1 once . TRBV5-1
CASSYWERAGLYEQYF TGTGCCAGCAGTTACTGGGAAAGAGCGGGACTGTACGAGCAGTACTTC TRBJ2-7 . TRBD2 TRBV6-6
CASSLAAGQETQYF TGTGCCAGCAGCTTAGCGGCAGGGCAAGAGACCCAGTACTTC TRBJ2-5 many . TRBV28
CATSDVGQGAVGELFF TGTGCCACCAGTGATGTGGGACAGGGGGCGGTCGGGGAGCTGTTTTTT TRBJ2-2 . TRBD1 TRBV24-1
CATSRGTSGGRGTDTQYF TGTGCCACCAGCAGAGGGACTAGCGGGGGCCGGGGCACAGATACGCAGTATTTT TRBJ2-3 few TRBD2 TRBV15
CASSFGDDQPQHF TGTGCCAGCAGCTTCGGCGATGATCAGCCCCAGCATTTT TRBJ1-5 many . TRBV7-9
CASSPRTSVRFEQYF TGTGCCAGCAGCCCTCGGACTAGCGTCCGTTTCGAGCAGTACTTC TRBJ2-7 . TRBD2 TRBV13
CASSLGEWGTEAFF TGTGCCAGCAGTTTAGGCGAGTGGGGCACTGAAGCTTTCTTT TRBJ1-1 many . TRBV12-3/TRBV12-4
CASSYLSGRAYEQYF TGTGCCAGCAGTTACCTTAGCGGGAGGGCATACGAGCAGTACTTC TRBJ2-7 few TRBD2 TRBV6-5
CASQVLGTGSYEQYF TGTGCCAGCCAAGTACTCGGGACAGGGAGCTACGAGCAGTACTTC TRBJ2-7 . TRBD1 TRBV25-1
CSARDASGRGDYEQYF TGCAGTGCTAGAGATGCCAGCGGGAGGGGGGACTACGAGCAGTACTTC TRBJ2-7 . TRBD2 TRBV20-1
CASRTKQGYTEAFF TGTGCCAGCAGGACAAAACAGGGGTACACTGAAGCTTTCTTT TRBJ1-1 many TRBD1 TRBV6-4
CASSRTAGSYEQYF TGTGCCAGCAGTCGGACAGCCGGCTCCTACGAGCAGTACTTC TRBJ2-7 many . TRBV12-3/TRBV12-4
CASSQLAFQETRYF TGTGCCAGCAGCCAACTAGCGTTCCAAGAGACCCGGTACTTC TRBJ2-5 . TRBD2 TRBV12-3/TRBV12-4
CASPGGVGFGYEQYF TGTGCCAGCCCAGGGGGCGTAGGGTTTGGTTACGAGCAGTACTTC TRBJ2-7 many TRBD1 TRBV9
CASSERTYSYEQYF TGTGCCAGCAGTGAAAGGACCTACTCCTACGAGCAGTACTTC TRBJ2-7 many . TRBV2
CASSTYQETQYF TGTGCCAGCTCAACGTACCAAGAGACCCAGTACTTC TRBJ2-5 many . TRBV18
CSATHGNEQYF TGCAGCGCGACTCATGGGAATGAGCAGTACTTC TRBJ2-7 . . TRBV29-1
CSVDPRTGGEQYF TGCAGCGTTGACCCCCGGACAGGGGGCGAGCAGTACTTC TRBJ2-7 . TRBD1 TRBV29-1
CASSPTPGTGIGYTF TGTGCCAGCAGTCCAACTCCCGGGACAGGGATTGGCTACACCTTC TRBJ1-2 few TRBD1 TRBV28
CAVSVSTGNEQYF TGTGCCGTCAGTGTCTCCACGGGAAACGAGCAGTACTTC TRBJ2-7 . . TRBV10-3
CASTSRWGGNTRELFF TGTGCCAGCACCTCTCGTTGGGGGGGGAACACCCGGGAGCTGTTTTTT TRBJ2-2 . TRBD2 TRBV12-3/TRBV12-4
CASSLGGNRGGTYTGELFF TGTGCCAGCAGCTTAGGGGGAAACCGGGGCGGGACCTACACCGGGGAGCTGTTTTTT TRBJ2-2 . . TRBV7-9
CSVVRGAGNTEAFF TGCAGCGTTGTAAGGGGGGCGGGGAACACTGAAGCTTTCTTT TRBJ1-1 few . TRBV29-1
CASSRPGGEETSGYTF TGTGCCAGCAGCCGTCCCGGCGGGGAGGAAACGTCGGGCTACACCTTC TRBJ1-2 . . TRBV7-3
CASSVSGKETDTQYF TGTGCCAGCAGCGTCTCAGGGAAAGAGACAGATACGCAGTATTTT TRBJ2-3 . . TRBV9
CASSIPGQGVQETQYF TGTGCCAGCAGCATCCCGGGACAGGGGGTACAAGAGACCCAGTACTTC TRBJ2-5 few TRBD1 TRBV7-9
CASSWTSGAYTYEQYF TGTGCCAGCAGCTGGACTAGCGGGGCCTACACTTACGAGCAGTACTTC TRBJ2-7 many TRBD2 TRBV9
CSVEERKRGTSGANVLTF TGCAGCGTTGAAGAGAGGAAAAGGGGAACCTCTGGGGCCAACGTCCTGACTTTC TRBJ2-6 once . TRBV29-1
CSVAGTGREKLFF TGCAGCGTAGCTGGGACAGGGAGGGAAAAACTGTTTTTT TRBJ1-4 . TRBD1 TRBV29-1
CASSLFLYEQYF TGTGCCAGCAGTTTATTCCTCTACGAGCAGTACTTC TRBJ2-7 . . TRBV12-3/TRBV12-4
CASSSLTGMNTGGLFF TGCGCCAGCAGCTCATTGACAGGGATGAACACCGGGGGGCTGTTTTTT TRBJ2-2 few . TRBV4-1
CASSYHLAGAMFF TGTGCCAGCAGTTACCATCTAGCGGGGGCCATGTTCTTC TRBJ2-5 . TRBD2 TRBV6-5
CAWSRRQGREPQHF TGTGCCTGGAGTAGGAGGCAGGGGCGAGAGCCCCAGCATTTT TRBJ1-5 . . TRBV30
CASIVAGTAQSGANVLTF TGTGCCAGCATTGTCGCCGGGACTGCTCAATCCGGGGCCAACGTCCTGACTTTC TRBJ2-6 . . TRBV2
CATSDEAVGPEQFF TGTGCCACCAGTGATGAGGCAGTGGGCCCTGAGCAGTTCTTC TRBJ2-1 . . TRBV24-1
CASNDARQGPYEQYF TGTGCCAGCAATGATGCGCGACAGGGGCCCTACGAGCAGTACTTC TRBJ2-7 . TRBD1 TRBV25-1